Shown below are 3 T cell receptor beta chains from a single sample sequenced in a study of T cells in Graves' hyperthyroidism and ophthalmopathy. Authors of the study amplified TCR beta CDR3 regions from RNA transcripts. HTBI primers drove first-round RT-PCR of the TCR CDR3. Via MiXCR, TCRdb re-called the multiplex PCR reads, giving one row per CDR3 protein. Of 400,000 to 550,000 distinct CDR3 sequences detected, around 22% appear once; the ten largest clones hold over 9%. Sequenced sample: blood. Every receptor here comes from a woman under 40 with Graves' ophthalmopathy.

This rearrangement joins TRBV6-1 to TRBJ2-5, with D perhaps matching TRBD2 (6 bases). This CDR3 contains 14 residues. V was pared by 8 bases and J by 4 bases, with 17 bases between. Germline CDR1 reads MNHNS; CDR2 reads SASEGT. The CDR3 loop is CASLPLGGRETQYF. CDR3 nucleotide sequence: TGTGCCAGCCTCCCTTTGGGGGGACGAGAGACCCAGTACTTC.

There are a few counts of this clonotype. The genes are TRBV19 and TRBJ2-5; TRBD1 matches 8 bases. Losses at the gene ends were 10 bases for V and 5 bases for J; bases not matched to a gene: 6. CDR1 and CDR2 (germline): LNHDA, SQIVND (reference sequence). The CDR3 loop spans 12 amino acids. In DNA, the CDR3 is TGTGCCACCGAGGACAGGGCCGAGACCCAGTACTTC. Translation: CATEDRAETQYF.

This clonotype was recorded many times. This chain connects TRBV7-2 to TRBJ1-1, with D maybe TRBD1 (5 bases). Germline V CDR1 and CDR2: SGHTA, FQGNSA. The CDR3 extends over 17 amino acids. Deletions cut 1 base from V and 0 bases from J, with 15 bases between. The CDR3 nucleotides read TGTGCCAGCAGCTTAGTTATGACAGCAGCAATGAACACTGAAGCTTTCTTT. Protein: CASSLVMTAAMNTEAFF.